This section outlines one T cell receptor (beta chain) sequence together with its context. The antigen remains undetermined. With a much larger clone just one base away, this may be a read error. Amplified regions were TCR beta CDR3 sequences from RNA transcripts. The TCR CDR3 was amplified in a first-round RT-PCR using the HTBI primer set. Via MiXCR, TCRdb re-called the multiplex PCR reads, giving one row per CDR3 protein. The sample has around 690,000 distinct CDR3 sequences; 15% to 20% are singletons. The data stem from a study of T cells in Graves' hyperthyroidism and ophthalmopathy. Broader study findings: By a 13 V-J model, ophthalmopathy was set apart from stable hyperthyroidism.

Aged 18 to 65, the patients had hyperthyroidism that was newly diagnosed and had lasted under 2 months. Per germline, CDR1 SGDLS and CDR2 YYNGEE. This CDR3 spans 14 amino acids. Sequenced: blood. This TCR derives from a man aged 45-65 years with Graves' hyperthyroidism. The rearrangement links TRBV9 to TRBJ2-7; the match to TRBD2 covers 8 bases. CDR3: CAGSVTSGAYEQYF. CDR3 in DNA: TGTGCCGGCAGCGTAACTAGCGGAGCCTACGAGCAGTACTTC.